Here is one T cell receptor (beta chain) with its context. The data are from a study of T cells expressing NK-cell markers. TCRdb reprocessed the 5' RACE reads, keeping one entry per CDR3 protein, no DNA. This sample contains 150,000 to 200,000 distinct CDR3 sequences. CDR1 and CDR2 from the germline V gene are SNHLY and FYNNEI. CDR3 length: 15 amino acids. This clonotype was obtained from a man aged 18-70 years in good health. The sequenced material came from blood T cells: a sorted CD56 or NKG2C T cell subset, CD4+ or CD8+ T cells, or bulk PBMC T cells (not recorded which). The chain uses TRBV2 and TRBJ2-1; the TRBD2 assignment by TCRdb is unverifiable without DNA. The CDR3 loop reads CASRTGLAGGNEQFF.